The rows below give T cell receptor beta chains drawn from one sample of a study of radiation and T cells in renal cell carcinoma. Data came from immunoSEQ multiplex PCR; TCRdb stores just in-frame clones and leaves some out. The sample yields roughly 130,000 clones, more than 75% seen once. The specimen was blood, collected from a patient whose treatment included radiotherapy and nephrectomy. The receptors were gathered from a woman aged 70-85 years with renal cell carcinoma. CDR3s include the opening cysteine and the closing phenylalanine or tryptophan. Fields, in order: clone size, D gene, V gene, J gene, CDR3 DNA, CDR3 protein. D genes are given only for firm matches. Expanded clones get a size class; other rows say once, few or many, or leave the size out.

clone_size: once
d_call: TRBD2
v_call: TRBV4-2
j_call: TRBJ2-1
cdr3_nt: TGTGCCAGCAGCCAAGGCGAACTAGCGCATGAGCAGTTCTTC
cdr3_aa: CASSQGELAHEQFF

clone_size: few
d_call: TRBD1
v_call: TRBV6-5
j_call: TRBJ1-2
cdr3_nt: TGTGCCAGCAAGGGGACAGTCTATGGCTACACCTTC
cdr3_aa: CASKGTVYGYTF

clone_size: -
d_call: -
v_call: TRBV7-6
j_call: TRBJ1-3
cdr3_nt: TGTGCCAGCAGCTTAGGGGCCGTGGCCGGTGGAAACACCATATATTTT
cdr3_aa: CASSLGAVAGGNTIYF

clone_size: -
d_call: -
v_call: TRBV7-9
j_call: TRBJ2-7
cdr3_nt: TGTGCCAGCAGCCCAGGGACACTAAGGGCGGTGGAAGGCTACGAGCAGTACTTC
cdr3_aa: CASSPGTLRAVEGYEQYF

clone_size: -
d_call: -
v_call: TRBV5-6
j_call: TRBJ2-7
cdr3_nt: TGTGCCAGCAGCCGCCCGGACATTCTTTACGAGCAGTACTTC
cdr3_aa: CASSRPDILYEQYF

clone_size: -
d_call: -
v_call: TRBV5-4
j_call: TRBJ2-1
cdr3_nt: TGTGCCAGCGATACAGGGAGCTCCTACAATGAGCAGTTCTTC
cdr3_aa: CASDTGSSYNEQFF

clone_size: -
d_call: TRBD2
v_call: TRBV30
j_call: TRBJ2-5
cdr3_nt: TGTGCCTGGACCAAACTAGCGGGACAAGAGACCCAGTACTTC
cdr3_aa: CAWTKLAGQETQYF

clone_size: -
d_call: -
v_call: TRBV30
j_call: TRBJ1-1
cdr3_nt: TGTGCCTGGAGTGTAACAGGGATAGGGGCTTTCTTT
cdr3_aa: CAWSVTGIGAFF

clone_size: -
d_call: -
v_call: TRBV19
j_call: TRBJ1-4
cdr3_nt: TGTGCCAGTTCGGCGGTCGGGGGGGAAAAACTGTTTTTT
cdr3_aa: CASSAVGGEKLFF

clone_size: few
d_call: -
v_call: TRBV30
j_call: TRBJ1-5
cdr3_nt: TGTGCCTGGAGCGTCGGGGGGCAGGGCAATCAGCCCCAGCATTTT
cdr3_aa: CAWSVGGQGNQPQHF

clone_size: -
d_call: TRBD1
v_call: TRBV7-2
j_call: TRBJ1-4
cdr3_nt: TGTGCCAGCAGCCCGAGTGGGACAGGGCTCGCGAAACTGTTTTTT
cdr3_aa: CASSPSGTGLAKLFF

clone_size: -
d_call: -
v_call: TRBV27
j_call: TRBJ1-1
cdr3_nt: TGTGCCAGCAGTTTCTCACAGGCGACGAACACTGAAGCTTTCTTT
cdr3_aa: CASSFSQATNTEAFF

clone_size: -
d_call: -
v_call: TRBV7-9
j_call: TRBJ2-7
cdr3_nt: TGTGCCAGCAGCTTCCCGCCGGGCCGGAACTCCTACGAGCAGTACTTC
cdr3_aa: CASSFPPGRNSYEQYF

clone_size: -
d_call: TRBD1
v_call: TRBV19
j_call: TRBJ1-3
cdr3_nt: TGTGCCAGTACGAGACAGGGGACTGGAAACACCATATATTTT
cdr3_aa: CASTRQGTGNTIYF

clone_size: -
d_call: TRBD1
v_call: TRBV15
j_call: TRBJ2-7
cdr3_nt: TGTGCCACCAGCAGAGATCGGGACAGGGGTTTTTCCTACGAGCAGTACTTC
cdr3_aa: CATSRDRDRGFSYEQYF

clone_size: -
d_call: -
v_call: TRBV2
j_call: TRBJ2-7
cdr3_nt: TGTGCCAGCACTTACCTACTAGCCTACGAGCAGTACTTC
cdr3_aa: CASTYLLAYEQYF

clone_size: -
d_call: -
v_call: TRBV6-5
j_call: TRBJ2-2
cdr3_nt: TGTGCCAGCAGTTTACTCCGGTACACCGGGGAGCTGTTTTTT
cdr3_aa: CASSLLRYTGELFF